These 8 T cell receptor beta chains share one sample of origin, sequenced in a study of CD8+ T cells in alopecia areata. Extraction of RNA preceded its reverse transcription into cDNA, which served as the sequencing template. Assay: immunoSEQ multiplex PCR; the TCRdb copy retains only in-frame clones and omits some. The sample yields about 180,000 clones, about 53% seen once. The treatment denotes: oral pan-JAK inhibitor, 5-10 mg twice daily. This sample comprised CD8+ T cells sorted from blood, obtained at week 24, from a patient treated with tofacitinib. The source is a human donor with alopecia areata.

This clone was detected a few times. The gene calls are TRBV7-9 and TRBJ2-1, with TRBD1 matching 7 bases. V trimming: 5 bases; J trimming: 8 bases; junction bases outside the gene matches: 9. The germline V gene has CDR1 SEHNR and CDR2 FQNEAQ (reference sequence). This CDR3 spans 14 amino acids. This CDR3 is CASSQKTGSDEQFF. The DNA for the CDR3 is TGTGCCAGCAGCCAGAAGACAGGGTCCGATGAGCAGTTCTTC.

The chain has TRBV7-8 and TRBJ2-1; perhaps TRBD1 as D (5 bases). V lost 3 bases and J lost 9, with 12 bases in between. There are 13 residues in the CDR3. The germline V gene encodes CDR1 SGHVS and CDR2 FQNEAQ. CDR3 sequence reads: CASSFGGASEQFF. CDR3 DNA sequence: TGTGCCAGCAGCTTTGGTGGGGCTTCTGAGCAGTTCTTC.

This clone appeared once. The sample carries other DNA sequences with the same CDR3. The chain joins TRBV30 to TRBJ2-3; D unresolved. CDR1 is GTSNPN and CDR2 is SVGIG in the germline V gene (reference sequence). V shed 1 base and J shed 4 bases, with 3 bases lying between them. The CDR3 extends over 11 amino acids. CDR3 nucleotides: TGTGCCTGGAGTGATTCAGATACGCAGTATTTT. Translated, it gives CAWSDSDTQYF. The full variable domain, completed using reference TRBV30 and TRBJ2-3, is SQTIHQWPATLVQPVGSPLSLECTVEGTSNPNLYWYRQAAGRGLQLLFYSVGIGQISSEVPQNLSASRPQDRQFILSSKKLLLSDSGFYLCAWSDSDTQYFGPGTRLTVL.

CDR3 DNA: TGTGCCAGCAGCTTTAGAGAGGGTATGAACACTGAAGCTTTCTTT. It specifies CASSFREGMNTEAFF. The V and J genes are TRBV6-5 and TRBJ1-1; D is uncertain. The V end lost 6 bases, the J end lost 0 bases, and 14 bases lay between the germline ends. The germline CDR1 and CDR2 sequences are MNHEY and SVGAGI. This CDR3 has 15 residues.

This clone occurred a few times. The chain employs TRBV9 and TRBJ2-3, with a weak D call TRBD2 (6 bases). Trimming left V 0 bases short and J 2 bases short, with 13 bases between. This CDR3 comprises 16 residues. CDR1 and CDR2 (germline): SGDLS, YYNGEE. The CDR3 sequence is CASSVEGGHITDTQYF. DNA for the CDR3: TGTGCCAGCAGCGTAGAGGGAGGACACATCACAGATACGCAGTATTTT.

This clone was counted once. Other DNA sequences within the sample encode an identical CDR3. V is TRBV30 and J is TRBJ2-3; D unclear. CDR3 size: 13 residues. V dropped 0 bases and J dropped 0 bases, with 4 bases sitting between them. In germline, CDR1 is GTSNPN, CDR2 SVGIG (reference sequence). DNA of the CDR3: TGTGCCTGGAGTGTAAGCAGCACAGATACGCAGTATTTT. Its translation: CAWSVSSTDTQYF. The full variable domain, its missing parts supplied by reference TRBV30 and TRBJ2-3, is SQTIHQWPATLVQPVGSPLSLECTVEGTSNPNLYWYRQAAGRGLQLLFYSVGIGQISSEVPQNLSASRPQDRQFILSSKKLLLSDSGFYLCAWSVSSTDTQYFGPGTRLTVL.

This clone showed up just a few times. The chain joins TRBV7-2 to TRBJ1-4; D is possibly TRBD1 (5 bases). The germline V and J ends were trimmed by 5 bases and 0 bases, with 10 bases remaining between them. This CDR3 comprises 15 residues. CDR1 and CDR2 (germline): SGHTA, FQGNSA. The CDR3, as DNA: TGTGCCAGCAGCCTCACGACAGCAACTAATGAAAAACTGTTTTTT. The encoded protein is CASSLTTATNEKLFF.

The chain carries TRBV7-2 and TRBJ2-1; 7 nucleotides match TRBD1. The germline CDR1 and CDR2 sequences are SGHTA and FQGNSA. V lost 5 bases to trimming and J lost 0 bases; unmatched junction nucleotides: 7. CDR3 length: 16 amino acids. DNA for the CDR3: TGTGCCAGCAGCCCCCGGGGACAGCTCTCCTACAATGAGCAGTTCTTC. Encoded protein: CASSPRGQLSYNEQFF.